This T cell receptor beta chain emerged from a study of beta chain features in type 1 diabetes. Study-wide results and caveats: Insertions at VDJ junctions were less frequent in type 1 diabetes patients. These patients also deleted more nucleotides at the same junctions.

All of the isolated RNA was reverse transcribed, so expressed TCRB transcripts were sequenced. Profiling relied on immunoSEQ multiplex PCR, and the TCRdb table lists in-frame clones only, not all of them. The table has 330,000 or so clones, about 14% seen once. This CDR3 has 15 residues. Germline V gene data show CDR1 as MNHEY and CDR2 as SMNVEV (reference sequence). Trimming took 2 bases from V and 2 from J, leaving 10 bases between them. This clone was detected a few times. Its antigen remains unknown. Sequenced sample: central memory CD4+ T cells from blood. The J gene is TRBJ2-1, the V gene TRBV27; D not certain. This TCR came from a man aged 30 to 39 in good health. For the CDR3, the DNA is TGTGCCAGCAGTTTAGGGCAGCAAACCTACAATGAGCAGTTCTTC. This gives the protein CASSLGQQTYNEQFF.